The source of this T cell receptor (beta chain) is a study of shared clonotypes between healthy human individuals. Every subset had its genomic DNA shared out evenly among several immunoSEQ plates. The repertoire was sequenced with immunoSEQ multiplex PCR; TCRdb's copy has only in-frame clones and lacks some. The sample lists over 400,000 clones; about 96% were seen once. Donors, without exception, were Caucasian adults residing in Nashville, Tennessee. Germline V gene sequence: CDR1 MNHEY, CDR2 SMNVEV (reference sequence). The CDR3 covers 17 residues. V was cut by 5 bases and J by 5 bases, with 24 bases left in between.

The chain combines TRBV27 with TRBJ2-5, with a weak D call TRBD1 (5 bases). The TCR sequence derives from a woman in her twenties or thirties in good health. The sequencing sample was made of naive CD4+ T cells sorted from blood. The subset is: CD45RA+ positively selected. The CDR3 loop is CASSPLLGQIMLETQYF. CDR3 DNA sequence: TGTGCCAGCAGTCCCCTCCTCGGACAAATTATGTTGGAGACCCAGTACTTC.